Shown below are 14 T cell receptor beta chains from a single sample sequenced in a study of graft-versus-host responses after intestinal transplantation (dated by TCRdb to the early 2020s). Libraries came from the immunoSEQ multiplex PCR assay. The clones in this table, taken by TCRdb from immuneACCESS, are in-frame only. Not every clone is retained; where verified, under half of the shortfall comes from an unresolved V gene, and the cause of the rest is unknown. Across this sample there are 15,000 to 20,000 clones, with about 80% seen only once. Roughly 5% of the sample goes to the ten largest clones. Dithiothreitol, EDTA incubations and collagenase D digestion were used to isolate intraepithelial and lamina propria lymphocytes from graft specimens. Sequencing was performed on ileum tissue, taken 17 days after transplant. Source of these receptors: a human patient who received an intestinal transplant, so some T cells may come from the graft donor.

Comment on this clone: Other nucleotide sequences in the sample specify the same CDR3. The chain is built from TRBV7-3 and TRBJ2-6; 7 bases agree with TRBD1. After removal of 5 bases from V and 4 bases from J, the junction contained 14 bases not matched to a gene. The CDR3 consists of 18 residues. Looked up from germline, CDR1 is SGHTA and CDR2 is FQGTGA. The CDR3 nucleotides read TGTGCCAGCAGCCCCCGTGGGGGTACAGGGGTCGGGGCCAACGTCCTGACTTTC. It specifies CASSPRGGTGVGANVLTF.

This clone was seen only a few times. V gene TRBV7-9 combines with J gene TRBJ1-1; no clear D. The CDR3 sequence is 12 residues long. Germline V gene data show CDR1 as SEHNR and CDR2 as FQNEAQ (reference sequence). Trimming removed 3 bases at V and 4 bases at J, with 6 bases between. Written as DNA, the CDR3 is TGTGCCAGCAGCTTTGGATTCACTGAAGCTTTCTTT. Translation gives CASSFGFTEAFF.

This clone is a singleton in its sample. J is TRBJ2-7 and V is TRBV11-2, with D perhaps matching TRBD2 (6 bases). Germline assignment: CDR1 SGHAT and CDR2 FQNNGV. The CDR3 spans 16 residues. Trimming took 1 base from V and 2 from J, leaving 15 bases between them. This CDR3 is CASSLVAGTSPYEQYF. DNA for the CDR3: TGTGCCAGCAGCTTAGTAGCCGGGACTTCGCCCTACGAGCAGTACTTC.

The gene calls are TRBV27 and TRBJ2-1; the match to TRBD2 covers 13 bases. Unmatched junction bases numbered 5, after V lost 1 base and J lost 8 bases. The CDR3 sequence is 16 residues long. Germline V lookup: CDR1 MNHEY, CDR2 SMNVEV (reference sequence). CDR3 bases: TGTGCCAGCAGTTTATGGACTAGCGGGAGTACCTATGAGCAGTTCTTC. This encodes CASSLWTSGSTYEQFF.

The rearrangement uses TRBV27 and TRBJ1-4; a weak D match, TRBD1 (6 bases). With 6 bases removed from V and 7 bases from J, the gap between germline ends came to 15 bases. The CDR3 sequence is 14 residues long. The germline V gene has CDR1 MNHEY and CDR2 SMNVEV (reference sequence). The CDR3: CASRHTGLSEKLFF. The CDR3 DNA follows: TGTGCCAGCAGACATACAGGGCTATCTGAAAAACTGTTTTTT.

The V call is TRBV28, the J call TRBJ1-1, with D possibly being TRBD1 (5 bases). Germline assignment: CDR1 MDHEN and CDR2 SYDVKM. The length of the CDR3 is 14 residues. V lost 1 base and J 0 bases, leaving 6 bases between the germline ends. CDR3 residues: CASSLLGVNTEAFF. CDR3 DNA: TGTGCCAGCAGTTTATTGGGGGTGAACACTGAAGCTTTCTTT.

With respect to this clone: The same CDR3 arises from other DNA sequences in this sample as well. The chain recombines TRBV6-5 with TRBJ1-1; the match to TRBD1 covers 7 bases. J lost 6 bases, V lost 2 bases, and 3 bases had no gene match. The CDR3 runs 13 residues. The germline V gene has CDR1 MNHEY and CDR2 SVGAGI. The CDR3 loop is CASSYEGGSEAFF. The CDR3 coding sequence is TGTGCCAGCAGTTACGAAGGGGGCTCTGAAGCTTTCTTT.

CDR3 nucleotide sequence: TGTGCCAGTAGTATTTTAGGGGGCCAGCCCCAGCATTTT. It encodes CASSILGGQPQHF. The V call is TRBV19, the J call TRBJ1-5, with 7 positions matching TRBD1. With V trimmed by 3 bases and J by 7 bases, 3 bases remained unmatched. CDR3 length: 13 residues. Germline V gene data show CDR1 as LNHDA and CDR2 as SQIVND (reference sequence).

The chain combines TRBV19 with TRBJ2-7, with a tentative D call TRBD1 (6 bases). Germline CDR1 reads LNHDA; CDR2 reads SQIVND (reference sequence). V lost 3 bases, J lost 9 bases, and 18 bases lay in between. This CDR3 region has 14 residues. The CDR3 bases are TGTGCCAGTAGTATCGGTCGGGACACCGGAACGCAGTACTTC. It yields the protein CASSIGRDTGTQYF.

The J gene is TRBJ2-7, the V gene TRBV7-6; TRBD1 is a possible D gene (6 bases). CDR1 is SGHVS, CDR2 FNYEAQ, per germline. Trimming cost V 6 bases and J 0 bases, with 12 bases left between them. This CDR3 is built from 14 residues. In DNA form, the CDR3 reads TGTGCCAGCAGTCTCATACAGGGCTCCTACGAGCAGTACTTC. The encoded protein is CASSLIQGSYEQYF.

This clone occurred a few times. This chain links TRBV28 with TRBJ2-7; a weak D match, TRBD2 (6 bases). Germline values: CDR1 MDHEN, CDR2 SYDVKM. CDR3 size: 15 residues. With 2 bases removed from V and 6 bases from J, the gap between germline ends came to 17 bases. As DNA, the CDR3 is TGTGCCAGCAGTTTAATTTCCGGACTACGTGGCGAGCAGTACTTC. It translates to CASSLISGLRGEQYF.

The gene calls are TRBV28 and TRBJ1-4; D remains ambiguous. The germline V gene encodes CDR1 MDHEN and CDR2 SYDVKM. This CDR3 is built from 19 residues. Trimming pared 3 bases from V and 0 bases from J, leaving 20 bases between. The CDR3: CASSFSGYIADATNEKLFF. The CDR3 region has the DNA TGTGCCAGCAGTTTTTCGGGGTACATAGCCGATGCAACTAATGAAAAACTGTTTTTT.

The J gene is TRBJ2-2, the V gene TRBV9; the match to TRBD2 covers 7 bases. Germline V lookup: CDR1 SGDLS, CDR2 YYNGEE. V dropped 1 base and J dropped 0; count of bases not matched to a gene: 6. The length of the CDR3 is 17 residues. The CDR3: CASSVTAGTPNTGELFF. In DNA form, the CDR3 reads TGTGCCAGCAGCGTAACAGCGGGGACTCCGAACACCGGGGAGCTGTTTTTT.

This clone has only a few counts. V is TRBV6-5 and J is TRBJ2-7; TRBD1 aligns across 11 bases. CDR1 and CDR2 from the germline V gene are MNHEY and SVGAGI. This CDR3 is built from 12 residues. V shed 10 bases and J 7 bases; nucleotides not matched to a gene: 6. CDR3 sequence: CAIGQGAIEQYF. In DNA form, the CDR3 reads TGTGCCATCGGACAGGGGGCGATAGAGCAGTACTTC.